These T cell receptor beta chains were read from a single sample in a study of CD8 T cells in ankylosing spondylitis. TCRdb re-analysed the 5' RACE reads in MiXCR, keeping a single row per CDR3 protein. The sample contains about 540,000 distinct CDR3 sequences, 10% to 15% of which appear only once. The sequenced sample was blood, either unsorted or a sorted T cell fraction (not recorded which). These receptor sequences come from a male donor with ankylosing spondylitis. Both conserved end residues are part of each CDR3. The D gene is left open where the match is weak. Rows may omit the clone size; those that give it use once, few, many or a size class.

cdr3_aa d_call j_call clone_size v_call
CASSYPLGRVGTDTQYF - TRBJ2-3 - TRBV7-2
CASSYGTGSYGYTF TRBD1 TRBJ1-2 few TRBV7-2
CASSGAFSYNEQFF - TRBJ2-1 few TRBV18
CASRTGGGSNQPQHF TRBD1 TRBJ1-5 - TRBV19
CSAFREGSYGYTF - TRBJ1-2 few TRBV20-1
CASTRGDRIGELFF - TRBJ2-2 few TRBV11-1
CSATTSGPPSGSFGDTQYF TRBD2 TRBJ2-3 many TRBV20-1
CASSSGTSGLYNEQFF TRBD2 TRBJ2-1 few TRBV12-3/TRBV12-4
CASSFSVSYSSEAFF - TRBJ1-1 few TRBV7-2
CASSLLSGDNEQFF - TRBJ2-1 few TRBV28
CATSDSARIQPQHF - TRBJ1-5 - TRBV24-1
CASSAGTNQETQYF - TRBJ2-5 few TRBV7-2
CASSSWFVQGKGTEAFF TRBD1 TRBJ1-1 - TRBV7-9
CASSSGLAGGHEQFF TRBD2 TRBJ2-1 few TRBV7-7
CASSSRPGANTIYF - TRBJ1-3 many TRBV12-3/TRBV12-4
CATSNPGGAGGSHEQFF TRBD1 TRBJ2-1 many TRBV15